This passage covers 17 T cell receptor beta chains from one sample sequenced in a study of blood T cell repertoires in COVID-19. Using immunoSEQ multiplex PCR, the repertoire was profiled, and TCRdb retains in-frame clones only, with some absent. The sample gives 91,000 or so clones, roughly four fifths of which show up once; 6.5% to 8.5% is in the top ten. The sequenced material came from peripheral blood. The receptors here all came from a man aged 50-60 years with active or convalescent COVID-19.

The V gene is TRBV5-1, the J gene TRBJ2-2; the D gene is possibly TRBD1 (6 bases). This CDR3 has 14 amino acids. Germline CDR1 is SGHRS and CDR2 is YFSETQ. Trimming removed 2 bases from V and 7 bases from J, with 12 bases in between. CDR3 coding DNA: TGCGCCAGCAGCTTTACCAGGGGTGGCGGGGAGCTGTTTTTT. Translation gives CASSFTRGGGELFF. The whole variable domain, remainder taken from reference TRBV5-1 and TRBJ2-2, is KAGVTQTPRYLIKTRGQQVTLSCSPISGHRSVSWYQQTPGQGLQFLFEYFSETQRNKGNFPGRFSGRQFSNSRSEMNVSTLELGDSALYLCASSFTRGGGELFFGEGSRLTVL.

This chain uses TRBV13 with TRBJ2-5; no definite D call. V was trimmed by 5 bases and J by 6 bases, leaving 13 bases between them. The CDR3 spans 13 residues. Germline-derived CDR1 and CDR2 are PRHDT and FYEKMQ (reference sequence). CDR3 loop: CASSIISVQTQYF. CDR3 sequence (DNA): TGTGCCAGCAGCATAATTAGTGTACAGACCCAGTACTTC. Full variable domain (remainder filled in from reference TRBV13 and TRBJ2-5): AAGVIQSPRHLIKEKRETATLKCYPIPRHDTVYWYQQGPGQDPQFLISFYEKMQSDKGSIPDRFSAQQFSDYHSELNMSSLELGDSALYFCASSIISVQTQYFGPGTRLLVL.

V usage is TRBV28 and J usage is TRBJ2-6; 8 bases match TRBD1. The V gene end was trimmed by 9 bases and the J gene end by 0 bases; junction bases not matched to a gene: 7. CDR1 and CDR2 (germline): MDHEN, SYDVKM. The length of the CDR3 is 16 residues. The CDR3 bases are TGTGCCAGTTCCGGGACAGGCCTCTCTGGGGCCAACGTCCTGACTTTC. This gives the protein CASSGTGLSGANVLTF. Full variable domain (outside the CDR3, taken from reference TRBV28 and TRBJ2-6): DVKVTQSSRYLVKRTGEKVFLECVQDMDHENMFWYRQDPGLGLRLIYFSYDVKMKEKGDIPEGYSVSREKKERFSLILESASTNQTSMYLCASSGTGLSGANVLTFGAGSRLTVL.

This rearrangement joins TRBV7-9 to TRBJ2-3, with TRBD1 matching over 7 bases. V lost 5 bases, J lost 1 base, and 6 bases stayed unmatched. Germline V gene sequence: CDR1 SEHNR, CDR2 FQNEAQ (reference sequence). The CDR3 consists of 15 residues. CDR3 loop: CASSRDRAGTDTQYF. The DNA of the CDR3 is TGTGCCAGCAGCCGTGACAGGGCTGGCACAGATACGCAGTATTTT.

The V call is TRBV28, the J call TRBJ1-3; D ambiguous. The V end lost 8 bases, the J end lost 4 bases, and 9 bases lay between the germline ends. The CDR3 extends over 12 amino acids. Germline V lookup: CDR1 MDHEN, CDR2 SYDVKM. CDR3 DNA: TGTGCCAGCGGAGGGTCGGGAAACACCATATATTTT. Translating gives CASGGSGNTIYF.

The V and J genes are TRBV12-3 or TRBV12-4 and TRBJ2-7, with 8 bases matching TRBD2. This CDR3 has 13 residues. Trimming at V came to 6 bases and at J to 2 bases, leaving 3 bases not matched to a gene. CDR3 coding DNA: TGTGCCAGCAGACCGACTAGCGCCTACGAGCAGTACTTC. Amino acids: CASRPTSAYEQYF.

CDR3 amino acids: CASSVGHTGTTNTGELFF. In DNA, the CDR3 is TGCGCCAGCAGCGTAGGACACACCGGGACAACGAACACCGGGGAGCTGTTTTTT. This chain joins TRBV5-1 and TRBJ2-2, with D possibly being TRBD1 (6 bases). Germline CDR1 reads SGHRS; CDR2 reads YFSETQ. This CDR3 region has 18 residues. V was shortened by 4 bases and J by 0 bases, with 19 bases between the two germline ends. Full variable domain (rest looked up from reference TRBV5-1 and TRBJ2-2): KAGVTQTPRYLIKTRGQQVTLSCSPISGHRSVSWYQQTPGQGLQFLFEYFSETQRNKGNFPGRFSGRQFSNSRSEMNVSTLELGDSALYLCASSVGHTGTTNTGELFFGEGSRLTVL.

The rearrangement uses TRBV3-1 (or the pseudogene TRBV3-2) and TRBJ2-7; D is perhaps TRBD1 (6 bases). V was cut by 1 base and J by 6 bases, with 10 bases left in between. CDR1 LGHDT and CDR2 YNNKEL come from the germline V gene (reference sequence). The CDR3 runs 13 residues. CDR3 nucleotides: TGTGCCAGCAGCCAAGCCCCGACAGGCGAGCAGTACTTC. This codes for CASSQAPTGEQYF.

This chain connects TRBV9 to TRBJ1-3; 7 bases match TRBD1. After removal of 3 bases from V and 1 base from J, the junction contained 10 bases not matched to a gene. Germline values: CDR1 SGDLS, CDR2 YYNGEE. This CDR3 is 17 amino acids long. CDR3 sequence: CASSETTGAESGNTIYF. DNA of the CDR3: TGTGCCAGCAGCGAAACTACAGGGGCAGAGTCTGGAAACACCATATATTTT.

The chain links TRBV4-3 to TRBJ1-5; 8 positions match TRBD1. The CDR3 consists of 16 residues. The germline gives CDR1 LGHNA, CDR2 YSLEER. With V trimmed by 3 bases and J by 1 base, 5 bases remained unmatched. The CDR3, as DNA: TGCGCCAGCAGCCAGGAGACAGGGGAGAGCAATCAGCCCCAGCATTTT. Translated: CASSQETGESNQPQHF.

This sequence joins TRBV9 and TRBJ2-1, with 9 positions matching TRBD1. The CDR3 is 15 amino acids. Germline V gene lookup returns CDR1 SGDLS and CDR2 YYNGEE. V was pared by 0 bases and J by 7 bases, with 5 bases of the junction left unmatched. The DNA of the CDR3 is TGTGCCAGCAGCGTAGCGACAGGGGGGGCGAATGAGCAGTTCTTC. Translation gives CASSVATGGANEQFF. Using reference TRBV9 and TRBJ2-1 for the parts outside the CDR3, the full variable domain is DSGVTQTPKHLITATGQRVTLRCSPRSGDLSVYWYQQSLDQGLQFLIQYYNGEERAKGNILERFSAQQFPDLHSELNLSSLELGDSALYFCASSVATGGANEQFFGPGTRLTVL.

The chain combines TRBV28 with TRBJ2-3, with TRBD1 as a possible D gene (7 bases). CDR3 size: 19 residues. Per the germline V gene, CDR1 is MDHEN and CDR2 is SYDVKM. Between the trimmed V and J ends, which lost 5 bases and 1 base, there was a span of 25 bases. This CDR3 is CASSPRGRGGTHRTDTQYF. In DNA form, the CDR3 reads TGTGCCAGCAGTCCTAGGGGGCGAGGGGGGACCCACCGCACAGATACGCAGTATTTT.

The chain combines TRBV28 with TRBJ1-1; TRBD1 matches at 7 bases. The CDR3 has 14 residues. Per germline, CDR1 MDHEN and CDR2 SYDVKM. The trim removed 10 bases at V and 4 bases at J, leaving 12 bases unmatched. As DNA, the CDR3 is TGTGCCATCACTCGACAGGGAGGCTTCACTGAAGCTTTCTTT. Translating it yields CAITRQGGFTEAFF. The full variable domain, its missing parts supplied by reference TRBV28 and TRBJ1-1, is DVKVTQSSRYLVKRTGEKVFLECVQDMDHENMFWYRQDPGLGLRLIYFSYDVKMKEKGDIPEGYSVSREKKERFSLILESASTNQTSMYLCAITRQGGFTEAFFGQGTRLTVV.

This rearrangement joins TRBV7-9 to TRBJ2-3; D is possibly TRBD1 (6 bases). This CDR3 region has 15 residues. Germline V gene data show CDR1 as SEHNR and CDR2 as FQNEAQ (reference sequence). V shed 5 bases and J shed 2 bases, with 14 bases lying between them. This chain's CDR3 is CASSPGEPNTDTQYF. CDR3 DNA sequence: TGTGCCAGCAGCCCAGGGGAGCCTAACACAGATACGCAGTATTTT.

This chain uses TRBV11-2 with TRBJ2-1; 9 positions match TRBD2. The CDR3 runs 15 residues. CDR1 and CDR2 (germline): SGHAT, FQNNGV. Trimming at V came to 10 bases and at J to 7 bases, leaving 14 bases not matched to a gene. CDR3 sequence reads: CANPLSCGGVNEQFF. CDR3 DNA: TGTGCCAACCCCCTGAGTTGCGGGGGGGTAAATGAGCAGTTCTTC. The full variable domain, in which reference TRBV11-2 and TRBJ2-1 provide the parts outside the CDR3, is EAGVAQSPRYKIIEKRQSVAFWCNPISGHATLYWYQQILGQGPKLLIQFQNNGVVDDSQLPKDRFSAERLKGVDSTLKIQPAKLEDSAVYLCANPLSCGGVNEQFFGPGTRLTVL.

In its sample, this clone was seen a few times. Mismatch with germline at one junction end may stem from a read error. This chain joins TRBV18 and TRBJ1-2; 8 nucleotides line up with TRBD1. This CDR3 region has 13 residues. CDR1 is KGHSH and CDR2 is LQKENI in the germline V gene. CDR3 coding DNA: TGTGCCAGCTCCCCACAGGGGGATGAGGGCTACACCTTC. Translated: CASSPQGDEGYTF.

The chain links TRBV28 to TRBJ2-2; 7 bases are shared with TRBD1. The CDR3 length is 15 residues. V lost 4 bases to trimming and J lost 2 bases; unmatched junction nucleotides: 4. Germline CDR1 reads MDHEN; CDR2 reads SYDVKM. The CDR3 coding sequence is TGTGCCAGCAGTTCGGGACAGACCAACACCGGGGAGCTGTTTTTT. It encodes CASSSGQTNTGELFF. The variable domain in full, with the rest retrieved from reference TRBV28 and TRBJ2-2, is DVKVTQSSRYLVKRTGEKVFLECVQDMDHENMFWYRQDPGLGLRLIYFSYDVKMKEKGDIPEGYSVSREKKERFSLILESASTNQTSMYLCASSSGQTNTGELFFGEGSRLTVL.